Each of the 3 T cell receptor beta chains below was sequenced from the same sample in a study of CXCR3-negative and CXCR3-positive naive CD8 T cells. Overall study results and limits: TRB CDR3s were more hydrophobic in CXCR3-positive than in CXCR3-negative naive cells.

Each TRB cDNA library was prepared by 5' RACE (with UMI labels). Reanalyzing the 5' RACE reads, TCRdb keeps one entry per CDR3 protein, without DNA. Its clone listing holds about 140,000 distinct CDR3 sequences. These receptors lack a known antigen. The sample was naive CXCR3+ CD8+ T cells from blood. Subset indicated: CD45RO-CCR7+CD27+CD95- naive CD8+ T cells expressing CXCR3 (TNR3+). These receptors all come from a human donor in good health. Some clones in this sample may be carry-over from other donors' samples.

The chain carries TRBV29-1 and TRBJ1-1. The CDR3 runs 12 residues. Germline V gives CDR1 SQVTM, CDR2 ANQGSEA. The CDR3: CSVEKGSAEAFF.

The rearrangement uses TRBV12-3 or TRBV12-4 and TRBJ1-2. The CDR3 totals 11 residues. The CDR3 is CASSSGDGYTF.

The V call is TRBV7-8, the J call TRBJ2-7. The CDR3 contains 14 residues. Germline CDR1 and CDR2: SGHVS and FQNEAQ. CDR3 amino acids: CASSLASPSYEQYF. The variable domain in full, with the rest retrieved from reference TRBV7-8 and TRBJ2-7, is GAGVSQSPRYKVAKRGQDVALRCDPISGHVSLFWYQQALGQGPEFLTYFQNEAQLDKSGLPSDRFFAERPEGSVSTLKIQRTQQEDSAVYLCASSLASPSYEQYFGPGTRLTVT.